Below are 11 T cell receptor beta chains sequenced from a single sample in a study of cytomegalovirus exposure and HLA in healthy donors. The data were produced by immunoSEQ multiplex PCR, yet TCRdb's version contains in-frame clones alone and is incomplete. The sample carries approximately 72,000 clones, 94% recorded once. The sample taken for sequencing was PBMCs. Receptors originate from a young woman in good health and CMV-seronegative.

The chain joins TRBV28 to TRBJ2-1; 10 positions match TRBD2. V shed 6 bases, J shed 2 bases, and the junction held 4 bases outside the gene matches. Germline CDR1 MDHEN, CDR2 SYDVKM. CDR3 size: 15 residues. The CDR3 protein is CASRKAGGPYNEQFF. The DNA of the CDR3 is TGTGCCAGCAGGAAAGCGGGGGGGCCCTACAATGAGCAGTTCTTC. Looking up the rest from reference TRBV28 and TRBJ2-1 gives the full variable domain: DVKVTQSSRYLVKRTGEKVFLECVQDMDHENMFWYRQDPGLGLRLIYFSYDVKMKEKGDIPEGYSVSREKKERFSLILESASTNQTSMYLCASRKAGGPYNEQFFGPGTRLTVL.

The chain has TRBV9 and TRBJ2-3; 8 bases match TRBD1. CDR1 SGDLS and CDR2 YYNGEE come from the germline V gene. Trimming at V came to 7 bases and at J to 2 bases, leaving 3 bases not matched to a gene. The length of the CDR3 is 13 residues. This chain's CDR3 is CASEDRVTDTQYF. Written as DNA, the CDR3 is TGTGCCAGCGAGGACAGGGTCACAGATACGCAGTATTTT.

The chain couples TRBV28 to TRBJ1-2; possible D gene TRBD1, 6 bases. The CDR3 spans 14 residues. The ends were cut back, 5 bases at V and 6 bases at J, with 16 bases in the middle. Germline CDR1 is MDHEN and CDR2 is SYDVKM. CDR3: CASSAPGAGNGYTF. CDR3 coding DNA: TGTGCCAGCAGTGCTCCAGGGGCAGGGAATGGCTACACCTTC.

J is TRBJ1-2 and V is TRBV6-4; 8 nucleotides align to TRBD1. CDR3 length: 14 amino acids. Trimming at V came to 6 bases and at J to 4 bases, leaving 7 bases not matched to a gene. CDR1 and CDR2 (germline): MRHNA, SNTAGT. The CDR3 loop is CASREGQGPYGYTF. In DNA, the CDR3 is TGTGCCAGCAGAGAAGGACAGGGCCCCTATGGCTACACCTTC.

CDR3 coding DNA: TGTGCCAGCAGTCTTACAGGGTTCACTGAAGCTTTCTTT. Translation: CASSLTGFTEAFF. This chain links TRBV6-5 with TRBJ1-1, with TRBD1 as a possible D gene (6 bases). The V end lost 5 bases, the J end lost 4 bases, and 11 bases lay between the germline ends. This CDR3 spans 13 amino acids. Germline V gives CDR1 MNHEY, CDR2 SVGAGI.

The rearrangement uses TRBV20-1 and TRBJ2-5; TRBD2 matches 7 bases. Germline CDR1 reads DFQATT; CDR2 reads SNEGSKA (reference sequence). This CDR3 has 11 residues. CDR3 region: CSGLAAETQYF. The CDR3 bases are TGCAGCGGGCTAGCGGCGGAGACCCAGTACTTC.

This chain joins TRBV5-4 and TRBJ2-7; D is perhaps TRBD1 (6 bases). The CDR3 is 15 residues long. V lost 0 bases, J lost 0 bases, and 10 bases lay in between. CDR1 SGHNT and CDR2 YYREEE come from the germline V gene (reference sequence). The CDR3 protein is CASSLGQVPSYEQYF. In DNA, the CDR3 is TGTGCCAGCAGCTTGGGACAGGTACCCTCCTACGAGCAGTACTTC.

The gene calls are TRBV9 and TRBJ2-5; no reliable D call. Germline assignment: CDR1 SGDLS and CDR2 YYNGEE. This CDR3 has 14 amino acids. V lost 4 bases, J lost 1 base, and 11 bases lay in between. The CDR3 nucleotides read TGTGCCAGCAGCATAAGCGCTACCCAAGAGACCCAGTACTTC. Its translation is CASSISATQETQYF.

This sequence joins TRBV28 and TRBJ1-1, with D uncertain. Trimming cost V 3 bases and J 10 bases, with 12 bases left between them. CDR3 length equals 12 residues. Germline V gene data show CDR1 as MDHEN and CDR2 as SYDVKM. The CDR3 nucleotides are TGTGCCAGCAGTTTGACAAGAGCGGGAGCTTTCTTT. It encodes CASSLTRAGAFF.

The CDR3 is CASIRDTNSGNTIYF. CDR3 nucleotide sequence: TGTGCCAGCATCCGGGACACCAACTCTGGAAACACCATATATTTT. The gene calls are TRBV7-9 and TRBJ1-3; TRBD1 is a possible D gene (6 bases). The CDR3 sequence is 15 residues long. V dropped 7 bases and J dropped 0 bases, with 13 bases sitting between them. The germline V gene encodes CDR1 SEHNR and CDR2 FQNEAQ (reference sequence).

The CDR3 protein is CASRDRGGTETQYF. CDR3 nucleotide sequence: TGTGCCAGTAGGGACAGGGGAGGAACGGAGACCCAGTACTTC. The chain employs TRBV19 and TRBJ2-5; 9 nucleotides match TRBD1. The ends lost 6 bases at V and 5 bases at J; junction bases unmatched: 7. Germline CDR1 reads LNHDA; CDR2 reads SQIVND (reference sequence). CDR3 length equals 14 residues.